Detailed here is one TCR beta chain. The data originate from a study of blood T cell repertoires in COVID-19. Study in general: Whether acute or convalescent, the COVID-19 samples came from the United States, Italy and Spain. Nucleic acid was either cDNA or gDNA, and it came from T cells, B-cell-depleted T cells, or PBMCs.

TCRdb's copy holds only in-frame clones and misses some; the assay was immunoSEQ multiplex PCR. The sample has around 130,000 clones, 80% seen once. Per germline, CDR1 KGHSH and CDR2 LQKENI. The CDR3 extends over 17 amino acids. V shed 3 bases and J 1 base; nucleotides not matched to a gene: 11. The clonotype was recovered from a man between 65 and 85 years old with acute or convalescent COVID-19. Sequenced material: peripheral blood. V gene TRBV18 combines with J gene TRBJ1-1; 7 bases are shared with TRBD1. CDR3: CASSPPLRGRENTEAFF. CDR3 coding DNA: TGTGCCAGCTCACCCCCCTTGAGGGGGCGGGAGAACACTGAAGCTTTCTTT.